The 27 T cell receptor beta chains listed next were all sequenced from one sample in a study of blood T cell repertoires in COVID-19. TCRdb's table, derived via immunoSEQ multiplex PCR, lists solely in-frame clones and lacks some. The table lists around 260,000 clones, 80% to 90% of them singletons. Sequencing was done on a sample of PBMCs or T cells enriched from blood (not recorded which). These receptors all stem from a woman aged 25 to 45 who had recovered from COVID-19.

This sequence joins TRBV15 and TRBJ1-2, with 8 bases identical to TRBD1. There are 14 residues in the CDR3. V dropped 3 bases and J dropped 4; count of bases not matched to a gene: 4. The germline V gene encodes CDR1 LNHNV and CDR2 YYDKDF (reference sequence). The DNA for the CDR3 is TGTGCCACCAGCAGCGACAGGGGTTTCTATGGCTACACCTTC. Its translation: CATSSDRGFYGYTF.

This chain joins TRBV19 and TRBJ2-1, with 10 nucleotides matching TRBD2. V trimming: 5 bases; J trimming: 0 bases; junction bases outside the gene matches: 10. Germline V gene data show CDR1 as LNHDA and CDR2 as SQIVND (reference sequence). This CDR3 region has 18 residues. CDR3 coding DNA: TGTGCCAGTAGTCCGCGGACTAGCGGTGGGAGCTCCTACAATGAGCAGTTCTTC. Protein: CASSPRTSGGSSYNEQFF. The whole variable domain, remainder taken from reference TRBV19 and TRBJ2-1, is DGGITQSPKYLFRKEGQNVTLSCEQNLNHDAMYWYRQDPGQGLRLIYYSQIVNDFQKGDIAEGYSVSREKKESFPLTVTSAQKNPTAFYLCASSPRTSGGSSYNEQFFGPGTRLTVL.

V and J are TRBV7-9 and TRBJ1-1, with D perhaps TRBD1 (6 bases). Germline-derived CDR1 and CDR2 are SEHNR and FQNEAQ (reference sequence). The CDR3 spans 16 residues. Trimming left V 7 bases short and J 3 bases short, with 21 bases between. The CDR3 loop reads CASTTNRAASDTEAFF. As DNA, the CDR3 is TGTGCCAGCACCACAAACAGGGCGGCGTCGGACACTGAAGCTTTCTTT.

The chain recombines TRBV20-1 with TRBJ1-6; D is ambiguous. Trimming took 3 bases from V and 6 from J, leaving 3 bases between them. This CDR3 has 11 residues. From germline, CDR1 is DFQATT and CDR2 SNEGSKA (reference sequence). The CDR3 here is CSASLNSPLHF. In DNA form, the CDR3 reads TGCAGTGCTAGTCTTAATTCACCCCTCCACTTT.

This clone was counted once. This chain links TRBV7-2 with TRBJ2-7; tentatively, D is TRBD2 (6 bases). CDR3 length: 15 residues. Trimming took 3 bases from V and 2 from J, leaving 14 bases between them. Per germline, CDR1 SGHTA and CDR2 FQGNSA. The DNA of the CDR3 is TGTGCCAGCAGCTTTAGCGGTCGGGGTCCCTACGAGCAGTACTTC. Its protein is CASSFSGRGPYEQYF.

J is TRBJ2-5 and V is TRBV9; D may be TRBD2 (5 bases). Trimming left V 0 bases short and J 5 bases short, with 8 bases between. The length of the CDR3 is 13 residues. The germline gives CDR1 SGDLS, CDR2 YYNGEE. In DNA, the CDR3 is TGTGCCAGCAGCGTAGGAGGGCCGGAGACCCAGTACTTC. Protein: CASSVGGPETQYF.

This chain joins TRBV5-6 and TRBJ2-7, with D tentatively TRBD2 (6 bases). In germline, CDR1 is SGHDT, CDR2 YYEEEE. Trimming removed 4 bases from V and 3 bases from J, with 14 bases in between. The CDR3 runs 14 residues. The CDR3 DNA is TGTGCCAGCAGCCGGGGGACGGTTGACTACGAGCAGTACTTC. Translating it yields CASSRGTVDYEQYF.

The chain has TRBV15 and TRBJ1-2; no clear D gene. CDR3 size: 15 residues. V was pared by 5 bases and J by 1 base, with 14 bases between. In germline, CDR1 is LNHNV, CDR2 YYDKDF (reference sequence). Here the CDR3 DNA reads TGTGCCACCAGCGGAGTCCAGAGGAATAACTATGGCTACACCTTC. Protein sequence: CATSGVQRNNYGYTF.

V is TRBV6-2 or TRBV6-3 and J is TRBJ2-1; 10 nucleotides align to TRBD2. The germline V gene encodes CDR1 MNHEY and CDR2 SVGEGT. There are 16 residues in the CDR3. With 6 bases clipped from V and 4 bases from J, the junction kept 9 bases outside the gene matches. This chain's CDR3 is CASSPLLAGGYNEQFF. CDR3 nucleotide sequence: TGTGCCAGCAGCCCTCTATTAGCGGGGGGTTACAATGAGCAGTTCTTC.

The chain joins TRBV19 to TRBJ2-4; D possibly corresponds to TRBD2 (7 bases). The CDR3 is 15 amino acids. Trimming took 1 base from V and 3 from J, leaving 10 bases between them. CDR1 LNHDA and CDR2 SQIVND come from the germline V gene (reference sequence). As DNA, the CDR3 is TGTGCCAGTAGTATAGGCGGGGGCTTCAAAAACATTCAGTACTTC. Its translation is CASSIGGGFKNIQYF.

The rearrangement uses TRBV5-1 and TRBJ2-3; 8 positions match TRBD1. V was clipped by 0 bases and J by 4 bases; unmatched bases: 7. There are 16 residues in the CDR3. Germline CDR1 and CDR2: SGHRS and YFSETQ. The CDR3 coding sequence is TGCGCCAGCAGCTTGGTTGGACAGGGAGCCCCAGATACGCAGTATTTT. Its protein is CASSLVGQGAPDTQYF.

V gene TRBV28 combines with J gene TRBJ2-7; 11 bases fit TRBD1. The CDR3 consists of 14 residues. From germline, CDR1 is MDHEN and CDR2 SYDVKM. V trimming: 5 bases; J trimming: 5 bases; junction bases outside the gene matches: 5. In nucleotides, the CDR3 is TGTGCCAGCAGTGGGGGACAGGGGGTCGACGAGCAGTACTTC. It yields the protein CASSGGQGVDEQYF.

The chain uses TRBV29-1 and TRBJ1-5, with TRBD1 as a possible D gene (6 bases). V shed 4 bases and J shed 2 bases, with 6 bases lying between them. Germline CDR1 reads SQVTM; CDR2 reads ANQGSEA. The CDR3 is 12 amino acids. CDR3 nucleotide sequence: TGCAGCGTTGGACAGGGCAATCAGCCCCAGCATTTT. This translates into CSVGQGNQPQHF.

The chain joins TRBV7-9 to TRBJ1-6; no reliable D call. Trimming stripped 3 bases from V and 7 bases from J, with 4 bases between. CDR1 and CDR2 (germline): SEHNR, FQNEAQ (reference sequence). This CDR3 has 12 amino acids. CDR3: CASSFINSPLHF. The CDR3 DNA reads TGTGCCAGCAGCTTCATCAATTCACCCCTCCACTTT.

The chain links TRBV12-3 or TRBV12-4 to TRBJ2-7, with D possibly being TRBD2 (5 bases). This CDR3 has 13 residues. Trimming left V 8 bases short and J 0 bases short, with 11 bases between. The CDR3 DNA sequence: TGTGCCAGCTGCCTGGGGAGCTCCTACGAGCAGTACTTC. This gives the protein CASCLGSSYEQYF.

The table lists this clone with a few counts. The chain joins TRBV21-1 to TRBJ1-2; the D call TRBD1 from the table was never checked on the DNA. TRBV21-1 is a known pseudogene. The CDR3 loop spans 21 amino acids. The CDR3 bases are TGTGCCAGCAGCAAAGCGCTTTTGTATAGGGGGACAGGGTGGGTCTGCTATGGCTACACCTTC. It encodes CASSKALLYRGTGWVCYGYTF.

The chain recombines TRBV5-4 with TRBJ2-5; 13 nucleotides align to TRBD2. Germline trimming cut 4 bases from V and 6 bases from J; bases unmatched to any gene: 3. This CDR3 contains 14 residues. Germline assignment: CDR1 SGHNT and CDR2 YYREEE (reference sequence). CDR3 in DNA: TGTGCCAGCAGCACTAGCGGGGGGGCCAAGACCCAGTACTTC. Amino acid sequence: CASSTSGGAKTQYF.

V is TRBV3-1 (or the pseudogene TRBV3-2) and J is TRBJ2-1; D is possibly TRBD2 (7 bases). This CDR3 region has 16 residues. Trimming took off 4 bases at V and 6 bases at J, with 19 bases between the two ends. Per germline, CDR1 LGHDT and CDR2 YNNKEL (reference sequence). The CDR3 DNA is TGTGCCAGCAGCCCCTTAGTGGGGGGGGCCTTCAATGAGCAGTTCTTC. Residues: CASSPLVGGAFNEQFF.

This chain uses TRBV21-1 with TRBJ1-4; the table's D gene call, TRBD1, was not cross checked with the DNA. TRBV21-1 is tagged as a pseudogene. The CDR3 contains 16 residues. Here the CDR3 reads CAIRTRQGGVGEKLFF. The CDR3 nucleotides are TGTGCCATCCGAACCAGACAGGGGGGGGTAGGAGAAAAACTGTTTTTT.

The chain has TRBV11-3 and TRBJ2-1, with D maybe TRBD2 (5 bases). Trimming removed 6 bases from V and 0 bases from J, with 12 bases in between. This CDR3 contains 15 residues. Germline V CDR1 and CDR2: SGHNT, YENEEA. CDR3 protein: CASRRSGSSYNEQFF. The DNA of the CDR3 is TGTGCCAGCAGGCGAAGCGGCAGCTCCTACAATGAGCAGTTCTTC.

The chain carries TRBV9 and TRBJ2-1; TRBD2 matches at 10 bases. Germline V gene sequence: CDR1 SGDLS, CDR2 YYNGEE. The CDR3 totals 14 residues. V lost 6 bases to trimming and J lost 5 bases; unmatched junction nucleotides: 5. The CDR3: CASNSGGADNEQFF. The DNA for the CDR3 is TGTGCCAGCAACAGCGGGGGGGCCGACAATGAGCAGTTCTTC.

The chain has TRBV15 and TRBJ1-6; a possible D gene is TRBD1 (6 bases). Germline CDR1 and CDR2: LNHNV and YYDKDF (reference sequence). The V and J ends lost 4 bases and 9 bases respectively, with 13 bases between them. The CDR3 consists of 14 residues. The CDR3 spells CATSMGTGFSPLHF. As DNA, the CDR3 is TGTGCCACCAGCATGGGAACAGGGTTTTCACCCCTCCACTTT.

The J gene is TRBJ1-1, the V gene TRBV11-2, with TRBD1 matching 8 bases. CDR3 length equals 15 residues. Germline assignment: CDR1 SGHAT and CDR2 FQNNGV. The trim removed 4 bases at V and 6 bases at J, leaving 10 bases unmatched. The CDR3 sequence is CASSSPGGYAPEAFF. CDR3 bases: TGTGCCAGCAGCTCTCCAGGGGGCTATGCTCCTGAAGCTTTCTTT.

The V and J genes are TRBV28 and TRBJ1-5; 9 bases map to TRBD1. Per germline, CDR1 MDHEN and CDR2 SYDVKM. The V segment lost 3 bases and the J segment 5 bases; nucleotides outside the gene matches: 5. The CDR3 loop spans 15 amino acids. The CDR3: CASSLRDREHQPQHF. CDR3 bases: TGTGCCAGCAGTTTGAGGGACAGGGAGCATCAGCCCCAGCATTTT.

The chain uses TRBV5-1 and TRBJ1-2; the D gene is possibly TRBD1 (6 bases). The CDR3 extends over 13 amino acids. Germline V gives CDR1 SGHRS, CDR2 YFSETQ. V lost 4 bases and J lost 8, with 15 bases in between. The CDR3 DNA follows: TGCGCCAGCAGCCAACGATCAGGGGAAGGCTACACCTTC. This sequence encodes CASSQRSGEGYTF.

This clone came up once. This sequence joins TRBV7-8 and TRBJ1-2; weak D call: TRBD1 (6 bases). Trimming took off 6 bases at V and 1 base at J, with 15 bases between the two ends. The germline CDR1 and CDR2 sequences are SGHVS and FQNEAQ. This CDR3 is built from 15 residues. CDR3 DNA: TGTGCCAGCAGTATAACAGGGTGGATTAACTATGGCTACACCTTC. Translated: CASSITGWINYGYTF.

This sequence joins TRBV12-3 or TRBV12-4 and TRBJ1-5; D is undetermined. CDR3 length: 13 residues. Trimming stripped 1 base from V and 5 bases from J, with 6 bases between. The CDR3 sequence: CASSLGLDQPQHF. CDR3 nucleotide sequence: TGTGCCAGCAGTTTAGGGCTGGATCAGCCCCAGCATTTT.